Following are 21 T cell receptor beta chains from one sample sequenced in a study of T cells expressing NK-cell markers. After re-calling the 5' RACE reads, TCRdb lists one entry per CDR3 protein, DNA absent. Its table lists about 260,000 distinct CDR3 sequences. The specimen was blood T cells: a sorted CD56 or NKG2C T cell subset, CD4+ or CD8+ T cells, or bulk PBMC T cells (not recorded which). The receptors come from a woman aged 18-69 years in good health.

The rearrangement joins TRBV7-3 to TRBJ1-6; no DNA is available, so the TRBD1 call from TCRdb remains unchecked. The CDR3 has 16 residues. Germline CDR1 is SGHTA and CDR2 is FQGTGA. The CDR3 here is CASSLGGTVNNSPLHF.

This chain's CDR3 is CASRGTGENIQYF. V and J are TRBV28 and TRBJ2-4; TCRdb names TRBD1, which stays unverified in the absence of DNA. The CDR3 spans 13 residues. Germline CDR1 is MDHEN and CDR2 is SYDVKM.

The V gene is TRBV5-1, the J gene TRBJ2-1; TCRdb names TRBD2, which stays unverified in the absence of DNA. Germline CDR1 is SGHRS and CDR2 is YFSETQ. The CDR3 has 15 residues. This CDR3 is CASSPLAGGHNEQFF.

The chain carries TRBV21-1 and TRBJ2-2; the TCRdb call, TRBD2, lacks DNA for checking. TRBV21-1 is a pseudogene segment. CDR3 length: 13 residues. CDR3 protein: CASKEGEAGELFF.

The chain uses TRBV18 and TRBJ2-5; checking the TCRdb D call of TRBD1 is not possible without DNA. This CDR3 region has 13 residues. Germline CDR1 reads KGHSH; CDR2 reads LQKENI. The chain's CDR3 is CASSPWDVGTQYF.

The chain joins TRBV12-5 to TRBJ1-5. This CDR3 comprises 15 residues. Germline lookup yields CDR1 LGHNT and CDR2 FRNRAP. CDR3 sequence: CASGLTELYNQPQHF.

CDR3 protein: CASSYLDPKVGAFF. The chain employs TRBV6-5 and TRBJ1-1. This CDR3 comprises 14 residues. Germline loops: CDR1 MNHEY, CDR2 SVGAGI.

CDR3 loop: CASSPRLAEYNEQFF. This chain connects TRBV18 to TRBJ2-1; the TCRdb D gene call, TRBD2, has no DNA to confirm it. The CDR3 consists of 15 residues. The germline CDR1 and CDR2 sequences are KGHSH and LQKENI.

The chain joins TRBV12-3 or TRBV12-4 to TRBJ1-5. The CDR3 runs 13 residues. CDR3 protein: CASSPRAGQPQHF.

The rearrangement uses TRBV29-1 and TRBJ2-5; TCRdb designates TRBD2, a call that cannot be tested without DNA. The CDR3 loop spans 12 amino acids. From germline, CDR1 is SQVTM and CDR2 ANQGSEA. The CDR3 spells CSVPAGPQTQYF.

The chain recombines TRBV19 with TRBJ1-2; with no DNA, the TCRdb D assignment of TRBD1 cannot be verified. This CDR3 spans 14 amino acids. CDR1 LNHDA and CDR2 SQIVND come from the germline V gene (reference sequence). CDR3 in amino acids: CASYDRGRNYGYTF.

The CDR3 loop is CASSPEGAYNEQFF. This sequence joins TRBV12-3 or TRBV12-4 and TRBJ2-1; there is no DNA to check the TCRdb D call of TRBD1. CDR3 length: 14 amino acids.

The chain recombines TRBV7-2 with TRBJ2-7; TCRdb reports TRBD2, a call that lacks DNA to check it against. CDR3 length equals 15 residues. Germline V gene sequence: CDR1 SGHTA, CDR2 FQGNSA. The CDR3 is CASSDSGRTTYEQYF.

The chain recombines TRBV6-2 or TRBV6-3 with TRBJ2-5; TCRdb names TRBD1, which stays unverified in the absence of DNA. Germline lookup yields CDR1 MNHEY and CDR2 SVGEGT. CDR3 length: 14 residues. CDR3: CASSYVTAEETQYF.

The V gene is TRBV5-1, the J gene TRBJ2-1; TCRdb names TRBD1, which stays unverified in the absence of DNA. Germline V gene data show CDR1 as SGHRS and CDR2 as YFSETQ. This CDR3 is 15 amino acids long. The CDR3 reads CASSFSGQGRNEQFF. Combining the CDR3 with reference TRBV5-1 and TRBJ2-1 gives the whole variable domain KAGVTQTPRYLIKTRGQQVTLSCSPISGHRSVSWYQQTPGQGLQFLFEYFSETQRNKGNFPGRFSGRQFSNSRSEMNVSTLELGDSALYLCASSFSGQGRNEQFFGPGTRLTVL.

The chain combines TRBV6-1 with TRBJ1-1; TCRdb indicates TRBD1, and absent DNA this call remains unverified. CDR3 length equals 16 residues. Germline V gene lookup returns CDR1 MNHNS and CDR2 SASEGT. CDR3 loop: CASSWTPGAGNTEAFF.

The genes are TRBV15 and TRBJ2-5; there is no DNA to check the TCRdb D call of TRBD1. The CDR3 spans 16 residues. The germline V gene encodes CDR1 LNHNV and CDR2 YYDKDF (reference sequence). Here the CDR3 reads CATSRSRAPGGETQYF.

The chain links TRBV20-1 to TRBJ2-3; TCRdb selects TRBD2, and the lack of DNA leaves this call unchecked. The germline CDR1 and CDR2 sequences are DFQATT and SNEGSKA (reference sequence). The CDR3 has 14 residues. The CDR3 here is CSARPGGGTYTQYF.

The chain recombines TRBV18 with TRBJ1-4; TCRdb names TRBD1, which stays unverified in the absence of DNA. This CDR3 region has 14 residues. Germline CDR1 reads KGHSH; CDR2 reads LQKENI. The CDR3 sequence: CASSPRTGDEKLFF.

The gene calls are TRBV2 and TRBJ1-5; the D call of TRBD1 rests on TCRdb alone, since no DNA is present to check it. The length of the CDR3 is 14 residues. The V gene's germline CDR1 is SNHLY and CDR2 FYNNEI. CDR3 residues: CASRRTGLRQPQHF.

The CDR3 protein is CASSIQGPDIQYF. The gene calls are TRBV28 and TRBJ2-4; TCRdb's D call, TRBD1, is unchecked because there is no DNA. This CDR3 region has 13 residues. Germline V gives CDR1 MDHEN, CDR2 SYDVKM. Full variable domain (remainder filled in from reference TRBV28 and TRBJ2-4): DVKVTQSSRYLVKRTGEKVFLECVQDMDHENMFWYRQDPGLGLRLIYFSYDVKMKEKGDIPEGYSVSREKKERFSLILESASTNQTSMYLCASSIQGPDIQYFGAGTRLSVL.